The entry that follows covers one T cell receptor (beta chain) sequence. Using immunoSEQ multiplex PCR, the repertoire was profiled, and TCRdb retains in-frame clones only, with some absent. The sample records tens of thousands of clones, 95% to 98% being singletons. The V gene's germline CDR1 is MGHRA and CDR2 YSYEKL. The CDR3 is 16 residues long. V lost 0 bases and J 2 bases, leaving 11 bases between the germline ends. These data belong to a study of technical replicates of blood from four donors. The sequence was collected from a human donor in good health. The rearrangement links TRBV4-1 to TRBJ1-5; D unclear. Material: T cells isolated from PBMCs. The CDR3 DNA sequence: TGCGCCAGCAGCCAAGATGGAGGCTTCGGCAATCAGCCCCAGCATTTT. Its protein is CASSQDGGFGNQPQHF.